This entry concerns a single T cell receptor (beta chain). The sample holds one count of this clone. Its antigen remains undetermined. Within one base of it there is no much larger clone, and no base qualities were kept. Each collaborating institution followed its own protocols to collect whole blood in K2EDTA tubes. For TCRbeta analysis, collaborators shipped samples as frozen whole blood, isolated PBMCs, or DNA extracted from either of those sample types. These data are taken from a study of blood T cell repertoires in COVID-19 (dated by TCRdb to about 2020). At the level of the whole study: Collaborator samples came from the United States, Italy and Spain and covered acute and convalescent phases of COVID-19. The prospective study material was composed of cDNA or gDNA derived from T cells, B-cell-depleted T cells, or PBMCs. The dataset comprised deeply sampled blood TCRbeta repertoires from subjects exposed to, actively infected with, or recovered from COVID-19. The repertoires were released in a freely available public database intended as a resource for research on the immune response to SARS-CoV-2. The samples were drawn from two sources: the first 160 participants of the ongoing ImmuneRACE study, and fewer than 1,500 subjects contributed by 6 global collaborators. Nearly every sample came with metadata listing a de-identified subject ID, COVID-19 status, age in years and sex. Where available, HLA class I and class II types were obtained from metadata supplied by the sample provider rather than from assay-based typing.

Results and caveats for the whole study, not just this receptor: Clinical and demographic metadata were provided uncurated, with the amount varying by source and participant.

The CDR3 measures 16 amino acids from cysteine to phenylalanine. The sequence is cut down to CDR3 DNA, 48 bases in frame from base 1. The germline V gene (reference sequence) sets CDR1 to SEHNR and CDR2 to FQNEAQ. Trimming removed 1 base from V and 0 bases from J, leaving 10 bases between the germline ends. TCRbeta CDR3 regions were amplified from genomic DNA using the immunoSEQ Assay, a bias-controlled multiplex PCR. In the original analysis: The number of nucleated cells in each sample was estimated from the amplification of reference gene primers within the assay. To quantify the absolute abundance of each unique TCRbeta CDR3 rearrangement, sequence reads were collapsed and filtered. For each sample, productive Simpson clonality was calculated as the square root of Simpson's diversity index over productive rearrangements. The source is immuneACCESS, and TCRdb retained only in-frame sequences with V and J called. Part of the clones is not carried over; for the studies checked, unresolved V genes explain less than half of this, and the remainder is unexplained. V and J calls and clone size follow that table, whereas D and trimming were derived from the DNA. This sample has 170,000 or so clones in its table, and 90% to 95% of those were observed once. The ten largest clones represent approximately 0.5% of the sample.

Material for sequencing was peripheral blood. The sequence is built from TRBV7-9 and TRBJ1-3; D gene: possibly TRBD1, on 6 matching bases. The TCR sequence derives from a man aged 45 to 65 with acute or convalescent COVID-19. At the DNA level, the sequence is TGTGCCAGCAGCTTAGGGGACATCAGCTCTGGAAACACCATATATTTT. Its translation reads: CASSLGDISSGNTIYF.